This entry lists 21 T cell receptor beta chains sequenced from one sample in a study of beta chain features in type 1 diabetes. Study outcomes and limitations: TCRB CDR3s from Type 1 diabetes patients were moderately but significantly shorter in all four CD4+ subsets.

For these TCRs, the target antigens are not known. What was sequenced were expressed TCRB transcripts, since all of the isolated RNA had been reverse transcribed. Some clones are missing from TCRdb's copy, which holds only in-frame ones; the method was immunoSEQ multiplex PCR. The sample has 500,000 to 650,000 clones; around 11% are singletons. The sequenced material came from naive CD4+ T cells from blood. The receptors come from a young man with type 1 diabetes.

The rearrangement joins TRBV5-4 to TRBJ1-5; D is unclear. V gave up 4 bases and J gave up 2 bases, with 7 bases separating them. The CDR3 length is 13 residues. In germline, CDR1 is SGHNT, CDR2 YYREEE (reference sequence). In DNA form, the CDR3 reads TGTGCCAGCAGCCCCGAGCGCAATCAGCCCCAGCATTTT. It codes for CASSPERNQPQHF.

This chain connects TRBV4-2 to TRBJ1-2, with a weak D call TRBD1 (5 bases). The germline V gene has CDR1 LGHNA and CDR2 YNFKEQ. V gave up 4 bases and J gave up 6 bases, with 18 bases separating them. This CDR3 has 15 residues. CDR3 in DNA: TGTGCCAGCAGCCCGGTAGGGGCGGAGTCAAATGGCTACACCTTC. Translated: CASSPVGAESNGYTF.

The genes are TRBV7-2 and TRBJ2-5; either TRBD1 or TRBD2 may supply D (6 bases each). This CDR3 has 14 amino acids. From germline, CDR1 is SGHTA and CDR2 FQGNSA. V lost 2 bases and J lost 4, with 11 bases in between. Here the CDR3 DNA reads TGTGCCAGCAGCTTAAGGGGGGCAGGAGAGACCCAGTACTTC. As protein: CASSLRGAGETQYF.

This clone has a handful of counts. A read error may produce the germline difference seen at one junction end. The chain carries TRBV7-7 and TRBJ2-3; 10 nucleotides match TRBD2. This CDR3 comprises 15 residues. The V gene's germline CDR1 is SSHAT and CDR2 FNYEAQ (reference sequence). CDR3 in amino acids: CASSQTSGSTDTQYF. The CDR3, as DNA: TGTGCTAGCAGCCAGACTAGCGGGTCCACAGATACGCAGTATTTT.

The chain is built from TRBV19 and TRBJ1-2, with 8 bases that match TRBD1. The CDR3 is 13 amino acids. Germline-derived CDR1 and CDR2 are LNHDA and SQIVND (reference sequence). Trimming cost V 4 bases and J 3 bases; bases outside gene matches: 1. CDR3 nucleotide sequence: TGTGCCAGTAGTAGGGGACAGGACTATGGCTACACCTTC. Encoded protein: CASSRGQDYGYTF.

The CDR3 region is CASTKGGDPNQPQHF. DNA for the CDR3: TGTGCCAGCACTAAAGGGGGGGACCCCAATCAGCCCCAGCATTTT. This chain joins TRBV9 and TRBJ1-5; D might be TRBD1 (6 bases). CDR3 length: 15 residues. The V and J ends lost 6 bases and 3 bases respectively, with 16 bases between them. Germline CDR1 is SGDLS and CDR2 is YYNGEE.

The chain is built from TRBV5-6 and TRBJ1-1, with TRBD1 matching over 7 bases. With 6 bases clipped from V and 3 bases from J, the junction kept 14 bases outside the gene matches. Germline V gene data show CDR1 as SGHDT and CDR2 as YYEEEE. The CDR3 covers 16 residues. CDR3 residues: CASTYRGGVFDTEAFF. In DNA form, the CDR3 reads TGTGCCAGCACCTACAGGGGAGGGGTATTCGACACTGAAGCTTTCTTT.

This chain joins TRBV5-1 and TRBJ2-3, with 8 bases fitting TRBD2. The CDR3 has 18 residues. Trimming cost V 4 bases and J 2 bases; bases outside gene matches: 15. From germline, CDR1 is SGHRS and CDR2 YFSETQ. The CDR3 here is CASSLGLAPPGDTDTQYF. The CDR3 region has the DNA TGCGCCAGCAGCCTCGGACTAGCTCCTCCAGGGGACACAGATACGCAGTATTTT.

As for this clone: The sample contains more than one DNA sequence encoding this CDR3. The chain combines TRBV6-5 with TRBJ2-7, with D uncertain. V was shortened by 0 bases and J by 4 bases, with 7 bases between the two germline ends. The CDR3 extends over 13 amino acids. Germline lookup yields CDR1 MNHEY and CDR2 SVGAGI. CDR3 in amino acids: CASSYSRVYEQYF. In nucleotides, the CDR3 is TGTGCCAGCAGTTACTCGCGAGTATACGAGCAGTACTTC.

This clone was counted between two and nine times. This sequence joins TRBV4-3 and TRBJ2-3; 10 bases fit TRBD2. With 0 bases clipped from V and 2 bases from J, the junction kept 8 bases outside the gene matches. CDR3 size: 18 residues. Germline values: CDR1 LGHNA, CDR2 YSLEER. The CDR3 coding sequence is TGCGCCAGCAGCCAAGATAGGGCTAGCGGGGGATTCACAGATACGCAGTATTTT. It encodes CASSQDRASGGFTDTQYF.

The genes are TRBV6-1 and TRBJ1-2, with D possibly TRBD1 on 5 matching bases. The CDR3 runs 15 residues. Germline CDR1 and CDR2: MNHNS and SASEGT. Trimming shortened V by 3 bases and J by 4 bases, and 15 bases separated the two germline ends. In nucleotides, the CDR3 is TGTGCCAGCAGTGATAGGGAGGGACCGATCTATGGCTACACCTTC. Residues: CASSDREGPIYGYTF.

The chain combines TRBV11-3 with TRBJ2-3; D perhaps matches TRBD2 (6 bases). The germline CDR1 and CDR2 sequences are SGHNT and YENEEA. This CDR3 comprises 17 residues. V was cut by 6 bases and J by 0 bases, with 19 bases left in between. The DNA of the CDR3 is TGTGCCAGCAGAACTTTCCGGGACTCCTTTAGCACAGATACGCAGTATTTT. This sequence encodes CASRTFRDSFSTDTQYF.

The chain uses TRBV9 and TRBJ1-3, with unresolved D. The CDR3 is 17 residues long. The germline V gene encodes CDR1 SGDLS and CDR2 YYNGEE. Deletions cut 0 bases from V and 0 bases from J, with 13 bases between. The CDR3 reads CASSVEAGSYSGNTIYF. CDR3 nucleotides: TGTGCCAGCAGCGTAGAAGCGGGGTCTTACTCTGGAAACACCATATATTTT.

The chain's CDR3 is CASSQAVDRDEKLFF. Written as DNA, the CDR3 is TGTGCCAGCAGCCAGGCGGTCGACAGGGATGAAAAACTGTTTTTT. V usage is TRBV4-2 and J usage is TRBJ1-4, with 7 nucleotides matching TRBD1. With V trimmed by 3 bases and J by 6 bases, 7 bases remained unmatched. Germline CDR1 is LGHNA and CDR2 is YNFKEQ. This CDR3 contains 15 residues.

In its sample, this clone was seen a few times. This sequence joins TRBV14 and TRBJ2-1, with 9 bases matching TRBD1. Germline CDR1 and CDR2: SGHDN and FVKESK. The junction had 7 bases not matched to a gene; V was cut back by 0 bases and J by 10 bases. The CDR3 has 15 amino acids. The CDR3 sequence: CASSQDWGTGREQFF. The CDR3 region has the DNA TGTGCCAGCAGCCAAGATTGGGGGACAGGGAGGGAGCAGTTCTTC.

There are a few counts of this clone. V gene TRBV11-3 combines with J gene TRBJ2-5; 7 nucleotides line up with TRBD1. Trimming removed 0 bases from V and 2 bases from J; junction bases left unmatched: 3. The CDR3 totals 15 residues. From germline, CDR1 is SGHNT and CDR2 YENEEA. CDR3 sequence (DNA): TGTGCCAGCAGCTTAGAGGAGACAGGGCAAGAGACCCAGTACTTC. Its translation: CASSLEETGQETQYF. Drawing the rest from reference TRBV11-3 and TRBJ2-5, the complete variable domain is EAGVVQSPRYKIIEKKQPVAFWCNPISGHNTLYWYLQNLGQGPELLIRYENEEAVDDSQLPKDRFSAERLKGVDSTLKIQPAELGDSAVYLCASSLEETGQETQYFGPGTRLLVL.

This clone was counted a few times. A junction end diverges from the germline sequence, so it may reflect a read error. The chain combines TRBV7-7 with TRBJ2-1; 16 nucleotides align to TRBD2. The germline CDR1 and CDR2 sequences are SSHAT and FNYEAQ (reference sequence). This CDR3 region has 19 residues. CDR3 nucleotide sequence: TGTGCTAGCAGCTCAGCCCCCGGGACTAGCGGGGGGGTTACTAATGAGCAGTTCTTC. Protein product: CASSSAPGTSGGVTNEQFF. The full variable domain, rest sourced from reference TRBV7-7 and TRBJ2-1, is GAGVSQSPRYKVTKRGQDVTLRCDPISSHATLYWYQQALGQGPEFLTYFNYEAQPDKSGLPSDRFSAERPEGSISTLTIQRTEQRDSAMYRCASSSAPGTSGGVTNEQFFGPGTRLTVL.

V is TRBV7-2 and J is TRBJ2-1; 13 bases are a match to TRBD2. J was trimmed by 6 bases and V by 5 bases; bases with no gene match: 4. Germline CDR1 reads SGHTA; CDR2 reads FQGNSA. The CDR3 extends over 15 amino acids. CDR3 DNA sequence: TGTGCCAGCAGCGCGACTAGCGGGGGGACCAATGAGCAGTTCTTC. It specifies CASSATSGGTNEQFF.

This chain uses TRBV7-2 with TRBJ1-2; D not certain. Trimming took off 1 base at V and 0 bases at J, with 9 bases between the two ends. Germline V gives CDR1 SGHTA, CDR2 FQGNSA. There are 15 residues in the CDR3. CDR3 nucleotide sequence: TGTGCCAGCAGCTTAGGTCCCAGGACTAACTATGGCTACACCTTC. Its translation: CASSLGPRTNYGYTF.

The chain links TRBV27 to TRBJ2-3; tentative D call: TRBD1 (5 bases). Trimming shortened V by 6 bases and J by 4 bases, and 14 bases separated the two germline ends. The CDR3 length is 14 residues. Per the germline V gene, CDR1 is MNHEY and CDR2 is SMNVEV (reference sequence). CDR3 residues: CASRPGNDADTQYF. CDR3 coding DNA: TGTGCCAGCAGACCAGGGAATGACGCAGATACGCAGTATTTT.

V and J are TRBV30 and TRBJ1-5; D remains unclear. Germline-derived CDR1 and CDR2 are GTSNPN and SVGIG (reference sequence). The length of the CDR3 is 14 residues. The V gene lost 1 base and the J gene lost 3 bases, with 10 bases spanning the gap. The CDR3 DNA is TGTGCCTGGAGTGGAGGCCTCCCCAATCAGCCCCAGCATTTT. Residues: CAWSGGLPNQPQHF. Full variable domain (rest looked up from reference TRBV30 and TRBJ1-5): SQTIHQWPATLVQPVGSPLSLECTVEGTSNPNLYWYRQAAGRGLQLLFYSVGIGQISSEVPQNLSASRPQDRQFILSSKKLLLSDSGFYLCAWSGGLPNQPQHFGDGTRLSIL.